This passage covers 25 T cell receptor beta chains from one sample sequenced in a study of T cell repertoires in cytomegalovirus infection. From the reads, TCRdb called clonotypes with MiXCR, one entry per CDR3 protein. This table has approximately 1,000,000 distinct CDR3 sequences, roughly 31% appearing once. Their cognate antigens are unknown. The specimen was cultured CD8+ T cells from PBMCs, collected from culture after CMV antigen stimulation. These TCRs come from a human donor in good health (CMV status not recorded). Some clones in this sample may be carry-over from other donors' samples.

This clonotype has a handful of counts. The chain has TRBV7-9 and TRBJ2-1, with D possibly matching TRBD2 (8 bases). Germline CDR1 is SEHNR and CDR2 is FQNEAQ (reference sequence). This CDR3 is built from 17 residues. The germline V and J ends were trimmed by 6 bases and 0 bases, with 18 bases remaining between them. CDR3 coding DNA: TGTGCCAGCAGTAATACCGGGGGGGACAGCTCCTACAATGAGCAGTTCTTC. Translated: CASSNTGGDSSYNEQFF.

This clonotype was detected a few times. CDR3 nucleotide sequence: TGTGCCAGCGCTCTAGGGGGGTTAGGCACTGAAGCTTTCTTT. Its protein is CASALGGLGTEAFF. V gene TRBV27 combines with J gene TRBJ1-1; D perhaps matches TRBD1 (6 bases). V lost 8 bases and J lost 4, with 17 bases in between. This CDR3 is built from 14 residues. The germline gives CDR1 MNHEY, CDR2 SMNVEV (reference sequence).

In its sample, this clonotype was seen many times. V usage is TRBV7-2 and J usage is TRBJ2-7, with D possibly being TRBD1 (5 bases). CDR3 length: 14 amino acids. Trimming took off 2 bases at V and 2 bases at J, with 10 bases between the two ends. Germline lookup yields CDR1 SGHTA and CDR2 FQGNSA. CDR3 in DNA: TGTGCCAGCAGCTTATGGGGCAGCGCCTACGAGCAGTACGTC. This translates into CASSLWGSAYEQYV.

This sequence joins TRBV15 and TRBJ2-7; perhaps TRBD1 as D (6 bases). This CDR3 is 12 amino acids long. CDR1 and CDR2 (germline): LNHNV, YYDKDF (reference sequence). Trimming stripped 5 bases from V and 3 bases from J, with 8 bases between. CDR3: CATSPTGYEQYF. The CDR3, as DNA: TGTGCCACCAGCCCGACAGGCTACGAGCAGTACTTC.

The chain links TRBV27 to TRBJ1-2, with 9 bases fitting TRBD1. Trimming at V came to 5 bases and at J to 4 bases, leaving 5 bases not matched to a gene. The CDR3 consists of 14 residues. CDR1 MNHEY and CDR2 SMNVEV come from the germline V gene (reference sequence). DNA of the CDR3: TGTGCCAGCAGTACAGGGGGCGGCCTCTATGGCTACACCTTC. It translates to CASSTGGGLYGYTF.

The gene calls are TRBV2 and TRBJ1-6; D not certain. The CDR3 has 14 amino acids. Trimming took off 2 bases at V and 6 bases at J, with 8 bases between the two ends. CDR1 is SNHLY and CDR2 is FYNNEI in the germline V gene. The CDR3 region is CASSELGGNSPLHF. The CDR3 DNA sequence: TGTGCCAGCAGTGAACTGGGCGGTAATTCACCCCTCCACTTT.

This clonotype showed up just a few times. CDR3 bases: TGTGCCAGCAGTTTTTTTGTCACCCAGGTAGGGGACTTAGATAGCAATCAGCCCCAGCATTTT. It specifies CASSFFVTQVGDLDSNQPQHF. The V gene is TRBV12-3 or TRBV12-4, the J gene TRBJ1-5; possible D gene TRBD1, 5 bases. V was clipped by 3 bases and J by 0 bases, with 27 bases between them. The CDR3 has 21 residues.

The chain has TRBV6-2 or TRBV6-3 and TRBJ2-1; D perhaps matches TRBD2 (5 bases). Looked up from germline, CDR1 is MNHEY and CDR2 is SVGEGT. V lost 8 bases and J 4 bases, leaving 12 bases between the germline ends. CDR3 size: 13 residues. Here the CDR3 DNA reads TGTGCCAGCGTGGCCGGACTTTACAATGAGCAGTTCTTC. As protein: CASVAGLYNEQFF.

This clonotype was observed at least ten times. In DNA, the CDR3 is TGTGCCAGCAGATTTGCAGGAGGTGAGCAGTTCTTC. As protein: CASRFAGGEQFF. The chain uses TRBV7-2 and TRBJ2-1; TRBD2 is a possible D gene (5 bases). This CDR3 contains 12 residues. Germline CDR1 reads SGHTA; CDR2 reads FQGNSA. Between the trimmed V and J ends, which lost 6 bases and 9 bases, there was a span of 12 bases.

This clonotype was seen more than once but under ten times. The V gene is TRBV7-6, the J gene TRBJ2-4, with 7 bases identical to TRBD2. This CDR3 has 15 amino acids. CDR1 is SGHVS and CDR2 is FNYEAQ in the germline V gene. V lost 1 base to trimming and J lost 7 bases; unmatched junction nucleotides: 7. CDR3 residues: CASSLGGGADNIQYF. The CDR3 region has the DNA TGTGCCAGCAGCTTAGGGGGGGGAGCAGATAACATTCAGTACTTC.

The V call is TRBV11-2, the J call TRBJ2-1, with 9 bases fitting TRBD2. The CDR3 is 16 residues long. CDR1 and CDR2 from the germline V gene are SGHAT and FQNNGV. V gave up 1 base and J gave up 5 bases; unmatched junction bases: 6. CDR3 DNA: TGTGCCAGCAGCTTAGTCCCCAGCGGGGGGAACAATGAGCAGTTCTTC. This codes for CASSLVPSGGNNEQFF.

This chain connects TRBV27 to TRBJ2-7, with 7 bases matching TRBD1. Germline values: CDR1 MNHEY, CDR2 SMNVEV (reference sequence). Losses at the gene ends were 0 bases for V and 4 bases for J; bases not matched to a gene: 9. The CDR3 sequence is 16 residues long. The CDR3 DNA follows: TGTGCCAGCAGTTTATCGGTGTCAGGGGGAAAATACGAGCAGTACGTC. Its translation: CASSLSVSGGKYEQYV.

J is TRBJ2-1 and V is TRBV20-1; possibly TRBD2 for D (5 bases). CDR1 is DFQATT and CDR2 is SNEGSKA in the germline V gene (reference sequence). This CDR3 has 13 amino acids. V dropped 5 bases and J dropped 1 base, with 9 bases sitting between them. The CDR3 spells CSADTSSYNEQFF. CDR3 nucleotides: TGCAGTGCTGATACTAGTTCCTACAATGAGCAGTTCTTC.

This clonotype occurred many times. The chain employs TRBV7-2 and TRBJ1-1; D uncertain. Per the germline V gene, CDR1 is SGHTA and CDR2 is FQGNSA. This CDR3 contains 13 residues. V was shortened by 5 bases and J by 1 base, with 8 bases between the two germline ends. CDR3 sequence reads: CASSKWGNTEAFF. The CDR3 coding sequence is TGTGCCAGCAGCAAGTGGGGGAACACTGAAGCTTTCTTT.

The chain joins TRBV7-6 to TRBJ2-7; a weak D match, TRBD1 (5 bases). The ends were cut back, 1 base at V and 1 base at J, with 8 bases in the middle. Germline lookup yields CDR1 SGHVS and CDR2 FNYEAQ. The CDR3 has 14 amino acids. CDR3: CASSLEWTSYEQYF. DNA of the CDR3: TGTGCCAGCAGCTTAGAATGGACATCCTACGAGCAGTACTTC.

The rearrangement joins TRBV7-8 to TRBJ2-7, with a possible D match to TRBD2 (7 bases). CDR1 and CDR2 from the germline V gene are SGHVS and FQNEAQ. This CDR3 is built from 13 residues. Trimming stripped 5 bases from V and 3 bases from J, with 11 bases between. CDR3 bases: TGTGCCAGCAGCGATAGGGGGGGCTACGAGCAGTACGTC. It yields the protein CASSDRGGYEQYV.

Concerning this clonotype: Germline and junction disagree at one end, which may indicate a read error. The gene calls are TRBV14 and TRBJ1-2; D not certain. Looked up from germline, CDR1 is SGHDN and CDR2 is FVKESK. The length of the CDR3 is 15 residues. The CDR3 loop reads CASSQGTSTSHGYTF. The CDR3 nucleotides are TGTGCCAGCAGTCAAGGAACCAGCACCTCCCATGGCTACACCTTC.

This chain links TRBV4-1 with TRBJ2-5; D ambiguous. CDR3 length equals 15 residues. The V end was cut by 2 bases, the J end by 1 base, with 11 bases between. Germline V CDR1 and CDR2: MGHRA, YSYEKL. CDR3 residues: CASSQLGDSQETQYF. CDR3 sequence (DNA): TGCGCCAGCAGCCAACTTGGGGATTCCCAAGAGACCCAGTACTTC.

The chain couples TRBV19 to TRBJ2-1; D is unclear. CDR1 and CDR2 (germline): LNHDA, SQIVND (reference sequence). Trimming shortened V by 3 bases and J by 4 bases, and 13 bases separated the two germline ends. The CDR3 loop spans 15 amino acids. The CDR3 region is CASSILSTPYNEQFF. The CDR3 DNA follows: TGTGCCAGTAGTATCCTTTCCACCCCTTACAATGAGCAGTTCTTC. The full variable domain, completed using reference TRBV19 and TRBJ2-1, is DGGITQSPKYLFRKEGQNVTLSCEQNLNHDAMYWYRQDPGQGLRLIYYSQIVNDFQKGDIAEGYSVSREKKESFPLTVTSAQKNPTAFYLCASSILSTPYNEQFFGPGTRLTVL.

The rearrangement joins TRBV11-3 to TRBJ1-1; D is possibly TRBD1 (5 bases). V was pared by 5 bases and J by 5 bases, with 15 bases between. Germline lookup yields CDR1 SGHNT and CDR2 YENEEA. The CDR3 contains 14 residues. CDR3 DNA: TGTGCCAGCAGCCCTGGGACGGGGGAAACTGAAGCTTTCTTT. As protein: CASSPGTGETEAFF.

In DNA form, the CDR3 reads TGTGCCAGCAGTTCCCTAGGCCCCCATGAGCAGTTCTTC. This encodes CASSSLGPHEQFF. The chain is built from TRBV27 and TRBJ2-1; D unresolved. Germline CDR1 reads MNHEY; CDR2 reads SMNVEV (reference sequence). The CDR3 runs to 13 residues. Trimming removed 4 bases at V and 8 bases at J, with 12 bases between.

The table lists this clonotype with many counts. Here the CDR3 DNA reads TGTGCCAGCAGCGACCTCAATTCACCCCTCCACTTT. Protein product: CASSDLNSPLHF. This chain joins TRBV7-8 and TRBJ1-6; no reliable D call. This CDR3 is built from 12 residues. Germline CDR1 reads SGHVS; CDR2 reads FQNEAQ. The V and J ends lost 5 bases and 7 bases respectively, with 6 bases between them.

This chain connects TRBV12-3 or TRBV12-4 to TRBJ2-1; 10 bases align to TRBD2. With V trimmed by 8 bases and J by 8 bases, 9 bases remained unmatched. The length of the CDR3 is 14 residues. For the CDR3, the DNA is TGTGCCAGCGCCAAGCGGGGGGGCCGTGATGAGCAGTTCTTC. This translates into CASAKRGGRDEQFF.

The table lists this clonotype with many counts. The V and J genes are TRBV7-8 and TRBJ2-7; D gene ambiguous. Between the trimmed V and J ends, which lost 1 base and 2 bases, there was a span of 12 bases. Germline lookup yields CDR1 SGHVS and CDR2 FQNEAQ. The CDR3 runs 15 residues. The CDR3, as DNA: TGTGCCAGCAGCTTAGTTCTTGCTCCCACCTACGAGCAGTACGTC. Amino acid sequence: CASSLVLAPTYEQYV.

Details on this clonotype: A read error may account for a junction end that differs from germline. This chain joins TRBV6-8 and TRBJ2-5; unclear D gene. The CDR3 extends over 13 amino acids. Per germline, CDR1 MNHGY and CDR2 SAAAGT. The CDR3 DNA reads TGTGCCAGCATCCCTGTTCTCGGAGAGACCCAGTGCTTC. Residues: CASIPVLGETQCF.